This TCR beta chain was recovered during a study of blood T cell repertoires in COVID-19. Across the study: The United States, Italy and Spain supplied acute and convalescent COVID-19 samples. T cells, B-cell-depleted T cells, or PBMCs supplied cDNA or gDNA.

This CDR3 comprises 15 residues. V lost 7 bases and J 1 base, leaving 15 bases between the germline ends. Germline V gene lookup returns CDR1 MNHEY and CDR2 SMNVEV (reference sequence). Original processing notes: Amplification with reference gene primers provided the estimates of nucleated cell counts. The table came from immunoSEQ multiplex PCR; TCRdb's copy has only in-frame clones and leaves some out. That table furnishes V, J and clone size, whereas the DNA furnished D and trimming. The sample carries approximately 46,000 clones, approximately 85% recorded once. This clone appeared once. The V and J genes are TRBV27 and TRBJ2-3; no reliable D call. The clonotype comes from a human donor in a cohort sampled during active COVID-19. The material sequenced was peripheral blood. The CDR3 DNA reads TGTGCCAGCAAAGCTCGGCCGGCGGGCACAGATACGCAGTATTTT. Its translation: CASKARPAGTDTQYF.